This T cell receptor beta chain was sequenced during a study of T cells expressing NK-cell markers. Researchers built TCR beta cDNA using 5'RACE template switching with UMIs. From its re-call of the 5' RACE reads, TCRdb lists each CDR3 protein once, without DNA. Its table lists about 150,000 distinct CDR3 sequences. This CDR3 has 14 amino acids. Per germline, CDR1 SNHLY and CDR2 FYNNEI. Sample: blood T cells: a sorted CD56 or NKG2C T cell subset, CD4+ or CD8+ T cells, or bulk PBMC T cells (not recorded which). The TCR comes from a woman aged 50 to 65 in good health. The chain links TRBV2 to TRBJ2-3; TCRdb calls TRBD2, which cannot be checked without DNA. The CDR3 spells CASSEWGLTDTQYF.